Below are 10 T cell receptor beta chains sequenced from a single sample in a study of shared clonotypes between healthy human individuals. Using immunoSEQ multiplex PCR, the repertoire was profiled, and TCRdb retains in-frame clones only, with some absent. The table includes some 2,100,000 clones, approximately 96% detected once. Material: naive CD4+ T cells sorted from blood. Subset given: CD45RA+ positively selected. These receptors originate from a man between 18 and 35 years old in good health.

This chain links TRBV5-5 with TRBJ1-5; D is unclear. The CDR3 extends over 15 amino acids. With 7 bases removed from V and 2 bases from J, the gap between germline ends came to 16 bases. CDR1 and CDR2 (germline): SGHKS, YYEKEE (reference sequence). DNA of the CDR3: TGTGCCAGCGGCGCGTGGGCCACGGGCAATCAGCCCCAGCATTTT. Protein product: CASGAWATGNQPQHF.

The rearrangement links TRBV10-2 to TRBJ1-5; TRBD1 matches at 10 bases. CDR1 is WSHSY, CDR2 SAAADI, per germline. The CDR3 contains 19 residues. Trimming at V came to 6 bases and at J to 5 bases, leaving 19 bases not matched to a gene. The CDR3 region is CASSKAGTGVQIFYQPQHF. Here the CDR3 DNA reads TGCGCCAGCAGCAAAGCCGGGACAGGGGTTCAAATTTTCTATCAGCCCCAGCATTTT.

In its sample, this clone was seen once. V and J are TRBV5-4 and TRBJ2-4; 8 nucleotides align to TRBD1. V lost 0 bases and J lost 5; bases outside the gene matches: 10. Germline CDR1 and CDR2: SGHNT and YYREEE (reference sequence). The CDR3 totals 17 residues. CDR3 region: CASSLGTGLGGENIQYF. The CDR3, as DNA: TGTGCCAGCAGCTTGGGGACAGGGCTTGGCGGAGAAAACATTCAGTACTTC.

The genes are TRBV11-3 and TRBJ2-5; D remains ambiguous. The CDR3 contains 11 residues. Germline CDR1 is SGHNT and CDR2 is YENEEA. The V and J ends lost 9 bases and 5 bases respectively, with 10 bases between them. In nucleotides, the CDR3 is TGTGCCAGTGGATTCGGGGAGACCCAGTACTTC. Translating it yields CASGFGETQYF.

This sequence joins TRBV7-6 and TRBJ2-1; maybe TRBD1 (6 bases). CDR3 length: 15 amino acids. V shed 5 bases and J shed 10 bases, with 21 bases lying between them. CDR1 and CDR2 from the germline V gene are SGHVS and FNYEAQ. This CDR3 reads CASSQLPTGAREQFF. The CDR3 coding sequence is TGTGCCAGCAGCCAGCTCCCGACAGGAGCCCGGGAGCAGTTCTTC.

CDR3 nucleotides: TGTGCCAGCCGCTCCGGGACAGGACATATGAACACTGAAGCTTTCTTT. It codes for CASRSGTGHMNTEAFF. The rearrangement links TRBV28 to TRBJ1-1, with TRBD1 matching 8 bases. Germline V lookup: CDR1 MDHEN, CDR2 SYDVKM. V was clipped by 8 bases and J by 0 bases; unmatched bases: 11. The CDR3 extends over 16 amino acids.

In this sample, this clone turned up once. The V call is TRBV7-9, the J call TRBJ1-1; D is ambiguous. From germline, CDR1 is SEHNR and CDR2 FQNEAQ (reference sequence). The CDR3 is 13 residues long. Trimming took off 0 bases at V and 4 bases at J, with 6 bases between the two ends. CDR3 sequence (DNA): TGTGCCAGCAGCTTAGCACAGACCACTGAAGCTTTCTTT. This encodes CASSLAQTTEAFF.

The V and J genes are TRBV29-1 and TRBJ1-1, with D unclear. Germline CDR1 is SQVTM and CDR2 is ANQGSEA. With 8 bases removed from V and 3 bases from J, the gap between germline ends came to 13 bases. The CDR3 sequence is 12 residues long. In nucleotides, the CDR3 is TGCAGCTTCTTAGCTTGGGACACTGAAGCTTTCTTT. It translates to CSFLAWDTEAFF.

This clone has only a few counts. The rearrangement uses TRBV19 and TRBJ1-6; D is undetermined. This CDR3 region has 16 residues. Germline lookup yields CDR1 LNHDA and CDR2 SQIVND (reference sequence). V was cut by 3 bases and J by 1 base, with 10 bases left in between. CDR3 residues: CASSIDKGSYNSPLHF. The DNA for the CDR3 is TGTGCCAGTAGTATCGACAAGGGATCCTATAATTCACCCCTCCACTTT.

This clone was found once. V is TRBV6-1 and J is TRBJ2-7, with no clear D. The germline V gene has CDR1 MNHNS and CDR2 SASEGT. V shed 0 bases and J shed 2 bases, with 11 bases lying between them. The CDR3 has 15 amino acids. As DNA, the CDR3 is TGTGCCAGCAGTGAAGCACGTGGCGGCGCCTACGAGCAGTACTTC. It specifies CASSEARGGAYEQYF.